What follows are 19 T cell receptor beta chains derived from one specimen sequenced in a study of shared clonotypes between healthy human individuals. Data came from immunoSEQ multiplex PCR; TCRdb stores just in-frame clones and leaves some out. The sample holds fewer than 2.5 million clones, 93% seen once. What was sequenced was naive CD4+ T cells from PBMCs. Subset given: CD45RA+ positively selected. All receptors derive from a man aged 18 to 30 in good health. Some clones in this sample may be carry-over from other donors' samples.

V is TRBV5-8 and J is TRBJ1-2; D might be TRBD1 (5 bases). Trimming removed 3 bases at V and 4 bases at J, with 13 bases between. The CDR3 sequence is 14 residues long. The germline V gene encodes CDR1 SGHTS and CDR2 YDEGEE. CDR3 region: CASSSEGLSYGYTF. As DNA, the CDR3 is TGTGCCAGCAGCTCCGAGGGGCTGAGCTATGGCTACACCTTC.

This chain connects TRBV11-2 to TRBJ2-7, with D perhaps matching TRBD1 (6 bases). The CDR3 covers 15 residues. Trimming pared 5 bases from V and 2 bases from J, leaving 16 bases between. CDR1 SGHAT and CDR2 FQNNGV come from the germline V gene. The CDR3 DNA sequence: TGTGCCAGCAGCCGACTAACAGGGACCACCTACGAGCAGTACTTC. Amino acid sequence: CASSRLTGTTYEQYF.

This sequence joins TRBV28 and TRBJ2-5, with no clear D. The CDR3 sequence is 16 residues long. V was cut by 4 bases and J by 1 base, with 16 bases left in between. From germline, CDR1 is MDHEN and CDR2 SYDVKM. CDR3 in DNA: TGTGCCAGCAGTTCCCCCTCGGTCTTAGGCCAAGAGACCCAGTACTTC. This encodes CASSSPSVLGQETQYF.

The table lists this clone with a few counts. The J gene is TRBJ2-7, the V gene TRBV4-2, with 9 bases identical to TRBD2. From germline, CDR1 is LGHNA and CDR2 YNFKEQ. This CDR3 spans 14 amino acids. With 4 bases clipped from V and 2 bases from J, the junction kept 3 bases outside the gene matches. CDR3 sequence reads: CASSRGLATYEQYF. The DNA for the CDR3 is TGTGCCAGCAGCCGAGGACTAGCGACCTACGAGCAGTACTTC.

J is TRBJ2-2 and V is TRBV11-3; 9 positions agree with TRBD2. The CDR3 is made up of 17 amino acids. The junction had 8 bases not matched to a gene; V was cut back by 4 bases and J by 2 bases. From germline, CDR1 is SGHNT and CDR2 YENEEA. The CDR3 DNA follows: TGTGCCAGCAGCTCCGATGTGGGACTAGCCAACACCGGGGAGCTGTTTTTT. Protein sequence: CASSSDVGLANTGELFF.

Details on this clone: Other DNA sequences within the sample encode an identical CDR3. The chain couples TRBV12-5 to TRBJ2-3; D call uncertain. V gave up 3 bases and J gave up 3 bases, with 7 bases separating them. Looked up from germline, CDR1 is LGHNT and CDR2 is FRNRAP. The length of the CDR3 is 13 residues. Here the CDR3 DNA reads TGTGCTAGTGGTTTAGTAGGTACAGATACGCAGTATTTT. It yields the protein CASGLVGTDTQYF.

The rearrangement links TRBV18 to TRBJ2-2; D is unclear. The V and J ends lost 3 bases and 1 base respectively, with 12 bases between them. The CDR3 sequence is 16 residues long. Germline-derived CDR1 and CDR2 are KGHSH and LQKENI. The CDR3 region is CASSPPSQRNTGELFF. CDR3 DNA sequence: TGTGCCAGCTCACCGCCGTCACAGAGGAACACCGGGGAGCTGTTTTTT.

The chain links TRBV5-1 to TRBJ1-1; D is undetermined. The V gene's germline CDR1 is SGHRS and CDR2 YFSETQ. The V end lost 0 bases, the J end lost 0 bases, and 9 bases lay between the germline ends. CDR3 length equals 15 residues. Here the CDR3 reads CASSLGPVMNTEAFF. In nucleotides, the CDR3 is TGCGCCAGCAGCTTGGGTCCGGTCATGAACACTGAAGCTTTCTTT.

The chain links TRBV30 to TRBJ1-2; possibly TRBD1 for D (5 bases). Germline values: CDR1 GTSNPN, CDR2 SVGIG (reference sequence). CDR3 length: 11 residues. The ends were cut back, 3 bases at V and 8 bases at J, with 10 bases in the middle. The CDR3 DNA follows: TGTGCCTGGAGCGGGACTTCAGGCTACACCTTC. Translated: CAWSGTSGYTF.

CDR3 residues: CASSSPLDRHSYNEQFF. The CDR3 nucleotides are TGTGCCAGCAGCTCCCCTCTTGACAGACACTCCTACAATGAGCAGTTCTTC. This chain uses TRBV7-9 with TRBJ2-1, with a possible D match to TRBD1 (5 bases). CDR3 length: 17 residues. Germline assignment: CDR1 SEHNR and CDR2 FQNEAQ (reference sequence). V was pared by 4 bases and J by 0 bases, with 16 bases between.

The chain carries TRBV28 and TRBJ2-2, with D perhaps matching TRBD2 (6 bases). With 8 bases removed from V and 0 bases from J, the gap between germline ends came to 13 bases. Per germline, CDR1 MDHEN and CDR2 SYDVKM. The CDR3 has 15 amino acids. The CDR3 DNA is TGTGCCAGCGCTCTGGGGGGATCGAACACCGGGGAGCTGTTTTTT. Translated: CASALGGSNTGELFF.

Concerning this clone: Other DNA variants within this sample encode the same CDR3. The J gene is TRBJ2-7, the V gene TRBV27; D remains ambiguous. This CDR3 is built from 14 residues. The V and J ends lost 3 bases and 3 bases respectively, with 12 bases between them. Germline CDR1 MNHEY, CDR2 SMNVEV (reference sequence). For the CDR3, the DNA is TGTGCCAGCAGTTTGGGCAGAGGAAACTACGAGCAGTACTTC. As protein: CASSLGRGNYEQYF.

The rearrangement uses TRBV28 and TRBJ2-5; 9 nucleotides align to TRBD1. This CDR3 has 15 amino acids. CDR1 and CDR2 (germline): MDHEN, SYDVKM. With V trimmed by 3 bases and J by 5 bases, 7 bases remained unmatched. The CDR3 bases are TGTGCCAGCAGTTTTATGGGACAGGGAGGCGAGACCCAGTACTTC. Translation: CASSFMGQGGETQYF.

The J gene is TRBJ1-4, the V gene TRBV19; D is ambiguous. Trimming stripped 10 bases from V and 7 bases from J, with 16 bases between. CDR3 length: 13 amino acids. The germline gives CDR1 LNHDA, CDR2 SQIVND (reference sequence). CDR3 sequence: CATQVTLTEKLFF. Here the CDR3 DNA reads TGTGCCACCCAAGTCACTTTGACTGAAAAACTGTTTTTT.

The V gene is TRBV7-3, the J gene TRBJ2-5, with 7 bases fitting TRBD2. The CDR3 extends over 16 amino acids. CDR1 and CDR2 from the germline V gene are SGHTA and FQGTGA. With 3 bases clipped from V and 4 bases from J, the junction kept 11 bases outside the gene matches. The CDR3 DNA follows: TGTGCCAGCAGCTTTTCCGCGGGAGCCCGGATAGAGACCCAGTACTTC. Translated, it gives CASSFSAGARIETQYF. The variable domain in full, with the rest retrieved from reference TRBV7-3 and TRBJ2-5, is GAGVSQTPSNKVTEKGKYVELRCDPISGHTALYWYRQSLGQGPEFLIYFQGTGAADDSGLPNDRFFAVRPEGSVSTLKIQRTERGDSAVYLCASSFSAGARIETQYFGPGTRLLVL.

Turning to this clone: Other DNA variants within this sample encode the same CDR3. The rearrangement joins TRBV18 to TRBJ2-7; 10 nucleotides line up with TRBD1. CDR3 length equals 14 residues. CDR1 and CDR2 from the germline V gene are KGHSH and LQKENI. Trimming at V came to 3 bases and at J to 5 bases, leaving 4 bases not matched to a gene. In DNA form, the CDR3 reads TGTGCCAGCTCACCCCGGACAGGGGGTGACGAGCAGTACTTC. This codes for CASSPRTGGDEQYF.

The chain joins TRBV28 to TRBJ2-1; D is perhaps TRBD1 (5 bases). The V end lost 6 bases, the J end lost 4 bases, and 13 bases lay between the germline ends. This CDR3 region has 14 residues. The germline V gene has CDR1 MDHEN and CDR2 SYDVKM. Here the CDR3 DNA reads TGTGCCAGCAGGGGCAGGGCCCTTTACAATGAGCAGTTCTTC. Translating it yields CASRGRALYNEQFF.

The count of this clone is one. The chain has TRBV11-1 and TRBJ1-3; D is uncertain. This CDR3 has 15 amino acids. Trimming took 3 bases from V and 2 from J, leaving 11 bases between them. CDR1 SGHAT and CDR2 FQDESV come from the germline V gene (reference sequence). CDR3: CASSLGTQPGNTIYF. In nucleotides, the CDR3 is TGTGCCAGCAGCTTGGGTACTCAGCCTGGAAACACCATATATTTT.

The V call is TRBV6-6, the J call TRBJ1-2; D is perhaps TRBD1 (5 bases). The CDR3 has 14 amino acids. Trimming stripped 3 bases from V and 4 bases from J, with 12 bases between. The germline V gene encodes CDR1 MNHNY and CDR2 SVGAGI (reference sequence). The CDR3: CASSYWQGGYGYTF. The CDR3 DNA reads TGTGCCAGCAGTTATTGGCAGGGCGGCTATGGCTACACCTTC.